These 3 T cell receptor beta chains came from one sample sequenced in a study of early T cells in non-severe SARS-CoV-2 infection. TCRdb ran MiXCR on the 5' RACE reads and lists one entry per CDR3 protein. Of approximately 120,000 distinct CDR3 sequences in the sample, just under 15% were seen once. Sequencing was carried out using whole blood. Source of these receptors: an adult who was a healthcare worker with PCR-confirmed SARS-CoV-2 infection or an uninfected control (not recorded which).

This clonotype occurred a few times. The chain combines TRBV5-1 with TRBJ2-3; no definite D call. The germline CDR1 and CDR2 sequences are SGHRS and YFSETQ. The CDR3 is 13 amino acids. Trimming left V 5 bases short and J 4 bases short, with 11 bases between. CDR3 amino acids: CASRLGNADTQYF. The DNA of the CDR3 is TGCGCCAGCAGACTGGGGAACGCAGATACGCAGTATTTT.

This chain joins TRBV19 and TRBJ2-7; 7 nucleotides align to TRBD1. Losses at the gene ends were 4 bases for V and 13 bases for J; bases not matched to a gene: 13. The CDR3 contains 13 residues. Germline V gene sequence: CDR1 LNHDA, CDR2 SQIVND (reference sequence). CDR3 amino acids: CASSTGTEGPTYF. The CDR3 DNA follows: TGTGCCAGTAGTACCGGGACAGAGGGGCCGACTTACTTC.

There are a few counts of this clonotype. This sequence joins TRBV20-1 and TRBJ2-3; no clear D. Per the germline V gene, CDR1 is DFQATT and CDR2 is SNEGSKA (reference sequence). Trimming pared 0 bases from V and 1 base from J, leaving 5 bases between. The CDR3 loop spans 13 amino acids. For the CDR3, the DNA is TGCAGTGCTAGAGATGCCGGCACAGATACGCAGTATTTT. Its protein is CSARDAGTDTQYF.